What follows is one T cell receptor beta chain and its context. What antigen it recognizes has not been identified. Base qualities are not recorded, but no much larger clone differs from it by a single base. These data are taken from a study of T cells in Graves' hyperthyroidism and ophthalmopathy (dated by TCRdb to between 2018 and 2021). Context from the whole study: Peripheral blood was collected at initial diagnosis, before any treatment. To identify TCR V-J signatures that set the groups apart, the researchers used a discovery cohort of about a hundred patients, made up of around 42 with Graves' ophthalmopathy and some 55 with stable Graves' hyperthyroidism. Prospective prediction of ophthalmopathy was tested in an independent validation cohort consisting of 18 hyperthyroidism patients and over 15 patients who later progressed to ophthalmopathy. For training and testing, the 95 to 100 patients in the discovery cohort were randomly divided in a 7:3 ratio. The study also compared thyroid tissue and blood T-cell repertoires from five or six Graves' hyperthyroidism patients. Following sampling, methimazole starting at 30 mg daily was given to hyperthyroidism patients, and high-dose intravenous methylprednisolone was given to ophthalmopathy patients. According to the paper, TCR Vbeta CDR3 sequencing was carried out on 135 peripheral blood samples, which came from 40 to 45 ophthalmopathy, under 85 hyperthyroidism and around 17 progressor patients. Overall study outcomes, separate from this receptor: A model built on a 13 V-J signature distinguished ophthalmopathy from stable hyperthyroidism, reaching around 90% sensitivity and 81.08% specificity in cross-validation and 80%/75% in testing. No statistical method was used to fix the sample size in advance, and group allocation was not hidden from the investigators. Blood samples also contained most of the expanded thyroid clonotypes (frequency above 0.001), which suggests that blood repertoires may reflect thyroid immune responses. In validation, the model predicted progression to ophthalmopathy a median of around 6.5 months before onset, with roughly 70% sensitivity and 72.22% specificity.

From the cysteine through the phenylalanine, the CDR3 covers 15 amino acids. The kept DNA is CDR3 alone, 45 bases in frame from the first base. In the germline V gene (reference sequence), CDR1 corresponds to MNHEY and CDR2 to SMNVEV. V is shortened by 0 bases, J by 5 bases, and the region joining them spans 14 bases. Graves' hyperthyroidism was defined as stable when no progression to ophthalmopathy occurred over 18 months of follow-up. The hyperthyroidism patients were between 18 and 65 years old and newly diagnosed, with a disease duration of less than 2 months. Patients with uncontrolled infections, other autoimmune diseases, pregnancy or lactation were excluded. Diagnoses were established on the basis of clinical symptoms, serum thyroxine and TRAb, thyroid ultrasound, and orbital computed tomography. PBMCs were separated from under 11 ml of fresh peripheral blood using Ficoll-Paque density gradient centrifugation. Total RNA was extracted using Trizol reagent, and RNA quality was assessed on an Agilent 2100 Bioanalyzer.

TCR beta CDR3 regions were amplified from RNA transcripts. A first-round RT-PCR of the TCR CDR3 used the HTBI primer set with the Qiagen OneStep RT-PCR kit. Libraries were constructed in a second round of multiplex PCR, after which size selection and purification were performed. Sequencing of the libraries was done on an Illumina HiSeq2000 using paired-end 100 bp reads. The authors' pipeline ran thus. SOAPnuke was used to process the raw data, throwing out any read that contained adapters or uncalled bases, had a mean Phred below 15, or lacked an exact constant-primer or identifier match. COPE v1.2.5 was used to merge high-quality paired reads, and clonotypes were defined as unique nucleotide sequences. Clonotypes were aligned to IMGT TRBV, TRBD and TRBJ reference segments using MiTCR v1.1. The analysis included only V-J combinations with a frequency above 0.0001, which together covered around 99% of the repertoires. The TCS score was defined as F50 (clonal expansion) divided by E x V (chaos), with BLOSUM62-based TCRdist calculated between CDR3 peptides within each V-J. Welch's t-statistics and random forest reduced roughly 500 V-J features to about 13, which were used in a naive Bayes classifier (R e1071). The raw public reads went through TCRdb reprocessing: fastp at Q25, MiXCR clone calling, in-frame beta chains kept. Rows with a matching CDR3 protein are joined into one entry that keeps the most common DNA and genes. For this entry, the V and J calls and clone size follow TCRdb and not the study's own pipeline. A total of some 460,000 distinct CDR3 sequences appear in this sample, around 16% of them only once. Less than 15% of the sample is in the top ten clones.

The chain employs TRBV27 and TRBJ2-7, and possibly TRBD2, on 6 matching bases. The clonotype comes from a woman under 30 with Graves' hyperthyroidism. Sample: blood. The encoded CDR3 is CASSLSGRGGDEQYF. The nucleotide sequence is TGTGCCAGCAGTTTATCGGGGCGGGGCGGGGACGAGCAGTACTTC.